What follows are 5 T cell receptor beta chains derived from one specimen sequenced in a study of memory CD4+ T cells and cytomegalovirus serostatus. The sort gate was single viable CD3+CD4+CD8-CD45RO+ cells for memory CD4+ T cells. Sequencing used immunoSEQ multiplex PCR; TCRdb keeps in-frame clones, though not all of them. The sample yields about 58,000 clones, more than 65% seen once. What was sequenced was memory CD4+ T cells from blood. Every receptor here comes from an adult in good health and CMV-seronegative. Some clones in this sample may be carry-over from other donors' samples.

The rearrangement links TRBV5-6 to TRBJ2-7, with a tentative D call TRBD1 (6 bases). Germline lookup yields CDR1 SGHDT and CDR2 YYEEEE. The CDR3 is made up of 13 amino acids. Trimming stripped 1 base from V and 3 bases from J, with 8 bases between. The CDR3 protein is CASSLNRVYEQYF. Here the CDR3 DNA reads TGTGCCAGCAGCTTGAACAGGGTCTACGAGCAGTACTTC.

The chain joins TRBV2 to TRBJ1-2; D gene ambiguous. CDR3 length: 14 amino acids. With 3 bases removed from V and 4 bases from J, the gap between germline ends came to 12 bases. Germline CDR1 and CDR2: SNHLY and FYNNEI. In DNA, the CDR3 is TGTGCCAGCAGTGAGAGTTCGGGCCGCTATGGCTACACCTTC. This gives the protein CASSESSGRYGYTF.

The chain uses TRBV9 and TRBJ1-4, with TRBD1 identical over 10 bases. Unmatched junction bases numbered 9, after V lost 2 bases and J lost 8 bases. CDR3 length equals 16 residues. Germline CDR1 and CDR2: SGDLS and YYNGEE. Here the CDR3 DNA reads TGTGCCAGCAGCGTGGGAGCCGGGACAGGGGAAGAAAAACTGTTTTTT. Protein product: CASSVGAGTGEEKLFF.

The gene calls are TRBV6-1 and TRBJ1-5; 7 bases agree with TRBD1. V lost 4 bases, J lost 3 bases, and 6 bases stayed unmatched. The V gene's germline CDR1 is MNHNS and CDR2 SASEGT. The CDR3 has 15 amino acids. The CDR3 is CASSGGQMDNQPQHF. CDR3 nucleotides: TGTGCCAGCAGTGGGGGACAGATGGACAATCAGCCCCAGCATTTT.

The chain links TRBV19 to TRBJ2-3; 10 bases are a match to TRBD1. Germline trimming cut 9 bases from V and 1 base from J; bases unmatched to any gene: 1. Germline loops: CDR1 LNHDA, CDR2 SQIVND (reference sequence). This CDR3 has 13 amino acids. The chain's CDR3 is CASGTGGTDTQYF. CDR3 sequence (DNA): TGTGCCAGCGGGACAGGGGGCACAGATACGCAGTATTTT.